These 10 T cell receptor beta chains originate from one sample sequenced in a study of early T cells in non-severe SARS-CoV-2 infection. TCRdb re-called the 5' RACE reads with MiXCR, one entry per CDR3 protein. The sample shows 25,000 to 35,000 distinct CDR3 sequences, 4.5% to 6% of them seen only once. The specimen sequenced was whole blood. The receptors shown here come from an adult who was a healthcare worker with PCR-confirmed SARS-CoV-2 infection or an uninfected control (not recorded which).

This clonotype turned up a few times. The chain's CDR3 is CSATGGVLAWDQETQYF. CDR3 sequence (DNA): TGCAGTGCTACGGGCGGGGTTCTCGCTTGGGATCAAGAGACCCAGTACTTC. The rearrangement joins TRBV20-1 to TRBJ2-5, with D perhaps TRBD2 (6 bases). The CDR3 totals 17 residues. Germline V gene lookup returns CDR1 DFQATT and CDR2 SNEGSKA (reference sequence). Deletions cut 4 bases from V and 2 bases from J, with 23 bases between.

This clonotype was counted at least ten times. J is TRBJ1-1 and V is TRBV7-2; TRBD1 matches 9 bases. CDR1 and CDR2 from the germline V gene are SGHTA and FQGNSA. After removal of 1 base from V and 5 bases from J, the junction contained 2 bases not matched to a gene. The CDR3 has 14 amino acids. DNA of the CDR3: TGTGCCAGCAGCTTAGACAGGGGGCGGACTGAAGCTTTCTTT. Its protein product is CASSLDRGRTEAFF.

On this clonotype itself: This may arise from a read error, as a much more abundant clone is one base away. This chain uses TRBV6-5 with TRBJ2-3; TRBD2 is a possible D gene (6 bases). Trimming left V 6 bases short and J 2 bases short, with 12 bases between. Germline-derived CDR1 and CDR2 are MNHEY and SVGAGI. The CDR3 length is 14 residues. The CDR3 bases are TGTGCCAGCAGCTGTAGCGGCTCCACAGATACGCAGTATTTT. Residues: CASSCSGSTDTQYF.

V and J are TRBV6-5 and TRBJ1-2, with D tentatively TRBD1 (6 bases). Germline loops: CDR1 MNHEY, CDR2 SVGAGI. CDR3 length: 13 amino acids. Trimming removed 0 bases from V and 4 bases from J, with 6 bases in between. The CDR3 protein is CASSYSGGYGYTF. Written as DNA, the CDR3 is TGTGCCAGCAGTTACTCAGGGGGCTATGGCTACACCTTC.

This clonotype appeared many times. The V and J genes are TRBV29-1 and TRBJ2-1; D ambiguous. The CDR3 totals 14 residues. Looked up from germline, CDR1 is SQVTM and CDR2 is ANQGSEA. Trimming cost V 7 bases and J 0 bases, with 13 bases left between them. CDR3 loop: CSALPPSSYNEQFF. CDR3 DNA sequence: TGCAGCGCTTTGCCGCCGAGCTCCTACAATGAGCAGTTCTTC.

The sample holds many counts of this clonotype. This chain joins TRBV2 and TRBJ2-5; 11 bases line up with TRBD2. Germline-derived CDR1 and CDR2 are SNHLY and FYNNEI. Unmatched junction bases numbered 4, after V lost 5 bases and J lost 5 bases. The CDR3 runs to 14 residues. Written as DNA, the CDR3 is TGTGCCAGCAGTACCGGGACTAGCGGTGAGACCCAGTACTTC. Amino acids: CASSTGTSGETQYF.

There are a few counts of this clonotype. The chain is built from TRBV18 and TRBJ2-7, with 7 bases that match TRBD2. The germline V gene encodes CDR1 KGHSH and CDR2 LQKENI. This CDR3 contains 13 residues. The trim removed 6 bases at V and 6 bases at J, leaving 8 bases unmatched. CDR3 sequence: CASSPTGEGEQYV. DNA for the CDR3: TGTGCCAGCTCCCCGACGGGGGAGGGCGAGCAGTACGTC.

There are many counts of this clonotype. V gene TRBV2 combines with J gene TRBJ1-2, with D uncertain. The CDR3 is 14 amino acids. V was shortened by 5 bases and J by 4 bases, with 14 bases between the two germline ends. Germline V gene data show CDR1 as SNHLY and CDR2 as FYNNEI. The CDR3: CASSPYGRFYGYTF. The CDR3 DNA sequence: TGTGCCAGCAGTCCCTACGGCCGATTCTATGGCTACACCTTC. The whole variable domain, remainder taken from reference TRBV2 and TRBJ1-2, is EPEVTQTPSHQVTQMGQEVILRCVPISNHLYFYWYRQILGQKVEFLVSFYNNEISEKSEIFDDQFSVERPDGSNFTLKIRSTKLEDSAMYFCASSPYGRFYGYTFGSGTRLTVV.

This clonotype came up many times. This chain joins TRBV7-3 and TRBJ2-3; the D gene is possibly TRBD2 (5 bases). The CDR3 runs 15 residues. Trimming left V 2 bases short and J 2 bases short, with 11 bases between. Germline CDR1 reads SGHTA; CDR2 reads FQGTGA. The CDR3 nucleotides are TGTGCCAGCAGCTTACGTTGGGAGATCACAGATACGCAGTATTTT. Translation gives CASSLRWEITDTQYF. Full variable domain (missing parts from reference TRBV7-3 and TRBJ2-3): GAGVSQTPSNKVTEKGKYVELRCDPISGHTALYWYRQSLGQGPEFLIYFQGTGAADDSGLPNDRFFAVRPEGSVSTLKIQRTERGDSAVYLCASSLRWEITDTQYFGPGTRLTVL.

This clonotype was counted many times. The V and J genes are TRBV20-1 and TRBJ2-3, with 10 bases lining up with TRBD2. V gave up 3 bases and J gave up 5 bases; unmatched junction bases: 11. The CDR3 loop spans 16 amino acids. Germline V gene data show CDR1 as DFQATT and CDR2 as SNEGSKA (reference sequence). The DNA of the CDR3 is TGCAGTGCTAGTCCCCTAGCGGGAGTCGTGGTAGATACGCAGTATTTT. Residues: CSASPLAGVVVDTQYF.